This T cell receptor (beta chain) was identified during a study of vaccination effects on CD4 cells after COVID-19. Across the whole study: ViraFEST expansion of antigen-specific CD4+ T cells with viral peptide pools preceded sequencing. Study results and caveats: Few convalescent patients were included, and no early post-infection timepoints were sampled.

Sequencing used immunoSEQ multiplex PCR; TCRdb keeps in-frame clones, though not all of them. The data contain some 63,000 clones, approximately 72% of them seen just once; the ten biggest clones take up approximately 22%. Points on this clone: Its specificity is not known.

At the end of more than 8 days of culture, CD4+ T cells were isolated. PCR-confirmed SARS-CoV-2 infection occurred in the person between March and December 2020. Each culture had half its medium swapped for IL-2 medium on days 3 and 7. The sample consisted of CD4+ T cells from PBMCs cultured without peptide, taken before COVID-19 vaccination. The sequence came from a human donor who had a prior SARS-CoV-2 infection.

CDR3 bases: TGTGCCAGCAGCTCCCGGGAATTGGGCGACAAGGACTATGGCTACACCTTC. Translating it yields CASSSRELGDKDYGYTF. The chain employs TRBV5-6 and TRBJ1-2; no reliable D call. There are 17 residues in the CDR3. From germline, CDR1 is SGHDT and CDR2 YYEEEE. V lost 3 bases and J lost 3, with 21 bases in between.